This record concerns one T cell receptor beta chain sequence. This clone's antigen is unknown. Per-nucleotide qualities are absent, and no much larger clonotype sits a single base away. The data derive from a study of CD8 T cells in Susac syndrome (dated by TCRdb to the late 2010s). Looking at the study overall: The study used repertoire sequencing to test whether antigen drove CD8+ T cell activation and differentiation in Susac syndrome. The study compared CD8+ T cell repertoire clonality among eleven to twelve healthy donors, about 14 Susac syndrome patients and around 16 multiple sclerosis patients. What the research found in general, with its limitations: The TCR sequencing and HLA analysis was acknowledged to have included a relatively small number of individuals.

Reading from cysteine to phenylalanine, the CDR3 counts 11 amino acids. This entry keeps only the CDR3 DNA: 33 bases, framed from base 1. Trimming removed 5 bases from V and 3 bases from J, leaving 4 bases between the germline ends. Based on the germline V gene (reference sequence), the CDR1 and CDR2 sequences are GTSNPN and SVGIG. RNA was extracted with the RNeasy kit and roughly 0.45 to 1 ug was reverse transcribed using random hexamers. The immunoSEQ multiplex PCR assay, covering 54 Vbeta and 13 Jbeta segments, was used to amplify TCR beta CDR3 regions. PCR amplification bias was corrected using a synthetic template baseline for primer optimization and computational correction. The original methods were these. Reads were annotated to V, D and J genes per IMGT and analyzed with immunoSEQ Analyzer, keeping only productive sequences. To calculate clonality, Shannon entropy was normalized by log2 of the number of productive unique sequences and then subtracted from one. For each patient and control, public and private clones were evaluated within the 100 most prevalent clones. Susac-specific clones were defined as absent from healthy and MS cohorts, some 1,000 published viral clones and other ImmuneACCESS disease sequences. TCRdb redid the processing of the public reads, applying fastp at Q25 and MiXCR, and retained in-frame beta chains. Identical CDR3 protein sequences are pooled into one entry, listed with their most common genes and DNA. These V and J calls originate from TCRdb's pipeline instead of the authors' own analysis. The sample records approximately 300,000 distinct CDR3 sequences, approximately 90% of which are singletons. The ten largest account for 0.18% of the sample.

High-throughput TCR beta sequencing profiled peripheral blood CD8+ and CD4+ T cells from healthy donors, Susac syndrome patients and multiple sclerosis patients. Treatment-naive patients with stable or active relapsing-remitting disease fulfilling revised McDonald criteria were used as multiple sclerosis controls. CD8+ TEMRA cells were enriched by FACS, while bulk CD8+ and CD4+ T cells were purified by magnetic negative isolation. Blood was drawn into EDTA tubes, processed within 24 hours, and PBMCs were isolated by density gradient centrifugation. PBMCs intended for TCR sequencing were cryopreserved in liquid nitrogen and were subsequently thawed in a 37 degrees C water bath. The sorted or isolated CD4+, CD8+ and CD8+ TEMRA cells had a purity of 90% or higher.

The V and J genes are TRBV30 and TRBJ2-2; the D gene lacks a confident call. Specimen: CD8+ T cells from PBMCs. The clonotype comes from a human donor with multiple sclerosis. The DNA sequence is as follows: TGTGCCTGGGAATACACCGGGGAGCTGTTTTTT. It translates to CAWEYTGELFF.